Sequencing of this T cell receptor (beta chain) was carried out in a study of blood T cell repertoires in COVID-19. At the level of the study: The analysed material was cDNA or gDNA that came from T cells, B-cell-depleted T cells, or PBMCs.

Seattle enrolled patients during active infection and tracked them longitudinally. Repertoires were generated with immunoSEQ multiplex PCR, while TCRdb's copy carries only in-frame clones and drops some. The sample includes about 70,000 clones, 75% to 85% of them seen just once. This receptor was taken from a man aged 30 to 45 with COVID-19, enrolled during active disease. Material: peripheral blood.

The CDR3 DNA reads TGTGCCAGCAGACAAACAACGAACACTGAAGCTTTCTTT. Translating it yields CASRQTTNTEAFF. V usage is TRBV2 and J usage is TRBJ1-1; D ambiguous. The CDR3 loop spans 13 amino acids. Looked up from germline, CDR1 is SNHLY and CDR2 is FYNNEI. The V end was cut by 6 bases, the J end by 1 base, with 9 bases between.